The following is a TCR beta chain sequence with its context. What it binds is unknown. This record comes from a study of T cell repertoires in cytomegalovirus infection. For the study at large: Public TCR beta signatures indicated both CMV infection and matching HLA type. Study-wide results and caveats: HLA-C-restricted CMV-specific TCR beta clonotypes were dominant in the ex vivo response. Identification of carriers of CMV plus the relevant HLA was achieved through cumulative public TCR beta family frequency.

One entry per CDR3 protein, called by TCRdb with MiXCR from the reads. The repertoire holds some 70,000 distinct CDR3 sequences, with under 25% as singletons. Germline trimming cut 4 bases from V and 7 bases from J; bases unmatched to any gene: 1. CDR1 and CDR2 (germline): SQVTM, ANQGSEA. CDR3 length equals 12 residues. This clonotype was obtained from a human donor in good health (CMV status not recorded). Some clones in this sample may be carry-over from other donors' samples. The sequencing input was PBMCs, sequenced either directly or after in vitro stimulation (not recorded which). The chain uses TRBV29-1 and TRBJ2-7, with TRBD2 matching over 13 bases. The CDR3 DNA reads as TGCAGCGTTGCGGGACTAGCGGGAGAGCAGTACTTC. This sequence encodes CSVAGLAGEQYF.